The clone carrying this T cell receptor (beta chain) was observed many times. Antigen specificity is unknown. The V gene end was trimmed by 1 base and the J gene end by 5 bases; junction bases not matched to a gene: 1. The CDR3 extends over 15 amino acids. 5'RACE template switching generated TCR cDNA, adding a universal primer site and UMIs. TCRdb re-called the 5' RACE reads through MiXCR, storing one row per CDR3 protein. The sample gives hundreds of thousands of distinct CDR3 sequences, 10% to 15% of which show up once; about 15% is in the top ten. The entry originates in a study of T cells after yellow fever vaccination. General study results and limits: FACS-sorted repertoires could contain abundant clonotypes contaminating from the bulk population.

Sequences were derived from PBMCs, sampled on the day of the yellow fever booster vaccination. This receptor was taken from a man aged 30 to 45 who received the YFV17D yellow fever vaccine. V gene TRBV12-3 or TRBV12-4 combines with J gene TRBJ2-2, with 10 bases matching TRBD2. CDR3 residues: CASSLGTSGTGELFF. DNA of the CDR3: TGTGCCAGCAGTTTAGGGACTAGCGGAACCGGGGAGCTGTTTTTT.